This TCR beta chain was observed in a study of CD4 T cells in relation to SARS-CoV-2 and coronaviruses. On the study more broadly: TCR beta CDR3s were sequenced after roughly ten-day antigen culture of PBMCs. Negative control cultures got HIV-1 Nef peptides or no peptide. Broader study findings: Monoreactive clones expanded significantly more to SARS-CoV-2 than crossreactive clones did.

The unexposed donors gave CD4+ T cells in about 2011-2019, prior to COVID-19. CD4+ T cells were isolated from the cells after about nine days of culture. Cells permitting, SARS-CoV-2 S/N and four cold-coronavirus spikes were tested on unexposed-donor CD4+ T cells. As to this clone: Its antigen is as yet unknown.

This CDR3 has 15 amino acids. The V end was cut by 1 base, the J end by 4 bases, with 11 bases between. Germline V CDR1 and CDR2: LNHDA, SQIVND (reference sequence). Some clones are missing from TCRdb's copy, which holds only in-frame ones; the method was immunoSEQ multiplex PCR. This sample has roughly 18,000 clones; 70% to 85% occur once, and the top ten carry about a quarter. The chain joins TRBV19 to TRBJ1-5, with no clear D. The sequence came from a human donor in good health. Sequencing was carried out using CD4+ T cells from PBMCs, cultured in vitro. The CDR3 DNA reads as TGTGCCAGTAGTATAGTACCGTCGCGAAATCAGCCCCAGCATTTT. It yields the protein CASSIVPSRNQPQHF. Full variable domain (remainder filled in from reference TRBV19 and TRBJ1-5): DGGITQSPKYLFRKEGQNVTLSCEQNLNHDAMYWYRQDPGQGLRLIYYSQIVNDFQKGDIAEGYSVSREKKESFPLTVTSAQKNPTAFYLCASSIVPSRNQPQHFGDGTRLSIL.